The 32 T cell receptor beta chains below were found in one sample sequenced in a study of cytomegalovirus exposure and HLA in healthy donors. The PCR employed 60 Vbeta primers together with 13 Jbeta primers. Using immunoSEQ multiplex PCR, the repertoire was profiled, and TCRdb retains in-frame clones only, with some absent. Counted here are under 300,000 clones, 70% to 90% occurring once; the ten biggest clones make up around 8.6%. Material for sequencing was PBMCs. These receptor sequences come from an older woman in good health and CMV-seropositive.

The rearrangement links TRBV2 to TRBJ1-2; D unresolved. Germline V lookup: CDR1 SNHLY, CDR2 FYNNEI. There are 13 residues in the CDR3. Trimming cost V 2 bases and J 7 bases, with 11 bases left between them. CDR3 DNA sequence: TGTGCCAGCAGTGAAACCCGGGGTACTGGCTACACCTTC. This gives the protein CASSETRGTGYTF. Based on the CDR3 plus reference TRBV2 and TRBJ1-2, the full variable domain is EPEVTQTPSHQVTQMGQEVILRCVPISNHLYFYWYRQILGQKVEFLVSFYNNEISEKSEIFDDQFSVERPDGSNFTLKIRSTKLEDSAMYFCASSETRGTGYTFGSGTRLTVV.

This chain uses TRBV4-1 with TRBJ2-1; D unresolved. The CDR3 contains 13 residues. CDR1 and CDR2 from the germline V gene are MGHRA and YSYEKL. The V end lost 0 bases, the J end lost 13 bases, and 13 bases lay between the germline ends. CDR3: CASSQDSPSPQFF. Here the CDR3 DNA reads TGCGCCAGCAGCCAAGATTCCCCCTCCCCCCAGTTCTTC.

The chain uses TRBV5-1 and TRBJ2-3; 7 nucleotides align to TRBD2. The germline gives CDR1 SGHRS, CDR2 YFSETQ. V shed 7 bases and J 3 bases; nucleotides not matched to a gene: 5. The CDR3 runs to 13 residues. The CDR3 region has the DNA TGCGCCAGCGGGGGGGGGAGTACAGATACGCAGTATTTT. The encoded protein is CASGGGSTDTQYF.

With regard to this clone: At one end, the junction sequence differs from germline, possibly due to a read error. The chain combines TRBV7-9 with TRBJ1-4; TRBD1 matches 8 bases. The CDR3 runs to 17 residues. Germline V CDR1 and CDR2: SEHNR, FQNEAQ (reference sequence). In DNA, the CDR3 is TGTTCCAGCAGCGCTGGACAGGGCGTATCAAACAATGAAAAACTGTTTTTT. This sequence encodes CSSSAGQGVSNNEKLFF. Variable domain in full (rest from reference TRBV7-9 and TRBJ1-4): DTGVSQNPRHKITKRGQNVTFRCDPISEHNRLYWYRQTLGQGPEFLTYFQNEAQLEKSRLLSDRFSAERPKGSFSTLEIQRTEQGDSAMYLCSSSAGQGVSNNEKLFFGSGTQLSVL.

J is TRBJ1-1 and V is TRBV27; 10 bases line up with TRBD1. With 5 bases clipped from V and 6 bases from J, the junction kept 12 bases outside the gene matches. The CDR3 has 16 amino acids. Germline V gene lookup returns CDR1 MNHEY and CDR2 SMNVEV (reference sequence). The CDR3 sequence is CASSPRQGASNAEAFF. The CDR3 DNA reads TGTGCCAGCAGTCCGCGACAGGGGGCGAGTAACGCTGAAGCTTTCTTT.

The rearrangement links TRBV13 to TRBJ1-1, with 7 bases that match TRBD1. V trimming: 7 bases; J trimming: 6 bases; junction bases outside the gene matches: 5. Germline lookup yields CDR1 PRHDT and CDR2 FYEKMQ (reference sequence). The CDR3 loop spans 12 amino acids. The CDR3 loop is CASTDRVAEAFF. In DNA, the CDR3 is TGTGCCAGCACCGACAGGGTGGCTGAAGCTTTCTTT.

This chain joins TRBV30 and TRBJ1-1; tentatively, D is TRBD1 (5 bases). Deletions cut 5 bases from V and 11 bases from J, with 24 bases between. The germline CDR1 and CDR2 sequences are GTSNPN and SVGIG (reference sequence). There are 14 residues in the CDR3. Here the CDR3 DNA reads TGTGCCTGGCCCGACTCAGGCCAGGGTCTGCCGGCTTTCTTT. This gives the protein CAWPDSGQGLPAFF.

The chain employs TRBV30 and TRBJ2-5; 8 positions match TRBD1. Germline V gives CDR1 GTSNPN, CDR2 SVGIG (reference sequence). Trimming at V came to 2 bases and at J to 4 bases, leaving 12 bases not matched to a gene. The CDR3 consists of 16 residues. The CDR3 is CAWSKTTGARVETQYF. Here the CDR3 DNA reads TGTGCCTGGAGTAAAACGACAGGGGCGAGGGTAGAGACCCAGTACTTC.

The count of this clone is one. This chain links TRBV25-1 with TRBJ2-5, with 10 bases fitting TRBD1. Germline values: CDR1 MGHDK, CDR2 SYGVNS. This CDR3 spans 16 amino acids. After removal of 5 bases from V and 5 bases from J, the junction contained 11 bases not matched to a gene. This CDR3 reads CASSYRDRGLRETQYF. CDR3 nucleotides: TGTGCCAGCAGTTACCGGGACAGGGGCCTACGGGAGACCCAGTACTTC.

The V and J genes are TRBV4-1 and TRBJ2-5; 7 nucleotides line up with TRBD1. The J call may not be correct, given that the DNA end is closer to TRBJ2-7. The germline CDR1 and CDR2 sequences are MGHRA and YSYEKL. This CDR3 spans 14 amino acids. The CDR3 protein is CASSQWTGPYEQYF. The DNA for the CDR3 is TGCGCCAGCAGCCAGTGGACAGGTCCCTACGAGCAGTACTTC.

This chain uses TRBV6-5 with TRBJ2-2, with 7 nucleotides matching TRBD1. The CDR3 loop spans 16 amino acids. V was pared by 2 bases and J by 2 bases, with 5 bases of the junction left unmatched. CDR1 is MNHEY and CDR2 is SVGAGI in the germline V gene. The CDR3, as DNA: TGTGCCAGCAGTTACAACAGGGGAGTTAACACCGGGGAGCTGTTTTTT. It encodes CASSYNRGVNTGELFF.

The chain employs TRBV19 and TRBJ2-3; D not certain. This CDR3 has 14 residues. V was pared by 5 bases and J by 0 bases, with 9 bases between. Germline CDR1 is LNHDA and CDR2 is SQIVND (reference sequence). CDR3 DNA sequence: TGTGCCAGTAGTTGGGCCGCTAGCACAGATACGCAGTATTTT. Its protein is CASSWAASTDTQYF.

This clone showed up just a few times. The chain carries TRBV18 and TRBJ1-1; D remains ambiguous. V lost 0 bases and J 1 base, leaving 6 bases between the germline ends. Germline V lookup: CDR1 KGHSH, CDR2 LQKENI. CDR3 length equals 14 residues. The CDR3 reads CASSPPSQNTEAFF. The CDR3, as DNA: TGTGCCAGCTCACCACCAAGCCAGAACACTGAAGCTTTCTTT.

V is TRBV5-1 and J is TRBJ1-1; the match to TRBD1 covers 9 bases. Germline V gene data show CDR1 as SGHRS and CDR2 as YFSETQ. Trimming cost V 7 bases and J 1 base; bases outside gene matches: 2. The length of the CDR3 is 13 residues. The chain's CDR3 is CASGQGQNTEAFF. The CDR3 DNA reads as TGCGCCAGCGGACAGGGGCAGAACACTGAAGCTTTCTTT.

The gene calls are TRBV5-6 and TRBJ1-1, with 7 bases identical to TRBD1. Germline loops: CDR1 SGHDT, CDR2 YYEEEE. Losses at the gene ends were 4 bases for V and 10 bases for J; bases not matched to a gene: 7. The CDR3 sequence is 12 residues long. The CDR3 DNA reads TGTGCCAGCAGCCCCGGGACAGAAGTAGCTTTCTTT. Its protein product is CASSPGTEVAFF.

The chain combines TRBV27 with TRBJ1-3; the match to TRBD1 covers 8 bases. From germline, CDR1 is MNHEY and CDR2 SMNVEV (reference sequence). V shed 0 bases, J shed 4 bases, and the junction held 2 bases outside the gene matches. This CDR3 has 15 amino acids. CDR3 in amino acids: CASSLSQGVGNTIYF. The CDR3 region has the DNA TGTGCCAGCAGTTTATCACAGGGGGTAGGAAACACCATATATTTT.

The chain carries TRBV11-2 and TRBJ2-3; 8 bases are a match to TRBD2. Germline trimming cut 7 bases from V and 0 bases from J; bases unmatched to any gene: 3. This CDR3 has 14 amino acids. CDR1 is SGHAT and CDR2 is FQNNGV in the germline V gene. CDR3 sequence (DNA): TGTGCCAGCAAAAGCGGGAGAAGCACAGATACGCAGTATTTT. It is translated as CASKSGRSTDTQYF.

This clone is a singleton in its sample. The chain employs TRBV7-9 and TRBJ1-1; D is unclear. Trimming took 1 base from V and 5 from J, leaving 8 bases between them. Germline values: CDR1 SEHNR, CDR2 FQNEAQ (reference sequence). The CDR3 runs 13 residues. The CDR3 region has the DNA TGTGCCAGCAGCTTAGATCCGGAGACTGAAGCTTTCTTT. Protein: CASSLDPETEAFF.

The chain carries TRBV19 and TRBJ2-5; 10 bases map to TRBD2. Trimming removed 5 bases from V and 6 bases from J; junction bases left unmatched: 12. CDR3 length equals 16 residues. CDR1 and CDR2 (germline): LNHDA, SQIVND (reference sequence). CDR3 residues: CASSPLSGRVGKTQYF. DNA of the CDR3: TGTGCCAGTAGTCCTCTCAGCGGGAGGGTCGGGAAGACCCAGTACTTC.

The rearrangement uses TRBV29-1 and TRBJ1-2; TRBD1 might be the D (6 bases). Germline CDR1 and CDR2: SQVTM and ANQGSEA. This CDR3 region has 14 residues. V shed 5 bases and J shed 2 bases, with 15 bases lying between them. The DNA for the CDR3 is TGCAGCGTTCTCATACAGGGCTGGAACTATGGCTACACCTTC. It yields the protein CSVLIQGWNYGYTF. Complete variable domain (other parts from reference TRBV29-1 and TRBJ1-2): SAVISQKPSRDICQRGTSLTIQCQVDSQVTMMFWYRQQPGQSLTLIATANQGSEATYESGFVIDKFPISRPNLTFSTLTVSNMSPEDSSIYLCSVLIQGWNYGYTFGSGTRLTVV.

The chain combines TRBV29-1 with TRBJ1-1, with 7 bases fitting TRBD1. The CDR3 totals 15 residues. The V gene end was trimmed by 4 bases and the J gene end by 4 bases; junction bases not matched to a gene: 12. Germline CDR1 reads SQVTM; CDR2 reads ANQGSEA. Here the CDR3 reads CSVVGTVDAGTEAFF. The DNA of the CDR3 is TGCAGCGTTGTAGGGACAGTAGACGCTGGCACTGAAGCTTTCTTT.

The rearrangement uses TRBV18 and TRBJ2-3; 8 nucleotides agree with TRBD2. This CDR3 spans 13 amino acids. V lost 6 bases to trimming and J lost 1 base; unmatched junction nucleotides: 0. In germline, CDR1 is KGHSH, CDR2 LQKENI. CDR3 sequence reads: CASSTSGTDTQYF. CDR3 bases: TGTGCCAGCTCGACTAGCGGCACAGATACGCAGTATTTT.

The DNA of the CDR3 is TGTGCCAGCAAACTGGGAGCGGGAGTTGCGGATACGCAGTATTTT. This encodes CASKLGAGVADTQYF. The V and J genes are TRBV5-4 and TRBJ2-3, with 8 nucleotides matching TRBD2. The CDR3 consists of 15 residues. Per the germline V gene, CDR1 is SGHNT and CDR2 is YYREEE (reference sequence). V shed 6 bases, J shed 6 bases, and the junction held 12 bases outside the gene matches.

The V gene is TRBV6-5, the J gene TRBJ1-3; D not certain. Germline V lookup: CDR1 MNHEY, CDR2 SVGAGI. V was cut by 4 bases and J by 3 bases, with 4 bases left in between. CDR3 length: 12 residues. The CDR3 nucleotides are TGTGCCAGCAGTTCGGTTGGAAACACCATATATTTT. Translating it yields CASSSVGNTIYF.

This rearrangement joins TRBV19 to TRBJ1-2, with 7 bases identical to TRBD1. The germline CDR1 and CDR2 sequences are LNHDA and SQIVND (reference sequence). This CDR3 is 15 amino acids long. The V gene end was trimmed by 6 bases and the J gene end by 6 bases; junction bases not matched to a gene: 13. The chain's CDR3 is CASSLRDRNLNGYTF. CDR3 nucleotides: TGTGCCAGTAGCCTCCGGGACAGAAATCTAAATGGCTACACCTTC.

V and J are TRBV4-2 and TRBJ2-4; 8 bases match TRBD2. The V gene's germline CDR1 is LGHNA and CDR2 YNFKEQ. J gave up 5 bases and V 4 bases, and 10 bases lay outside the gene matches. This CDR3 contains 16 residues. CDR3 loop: CASSLFTSGSENIQYF. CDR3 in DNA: TGTGCCAGCAGCCTTTTTACTAGCGGATCAGAAAACATTCAGTACTTC.

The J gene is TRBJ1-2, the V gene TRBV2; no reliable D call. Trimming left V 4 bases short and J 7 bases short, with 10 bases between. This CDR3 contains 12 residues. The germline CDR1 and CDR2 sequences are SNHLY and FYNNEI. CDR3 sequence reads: CASSVANTGYTF. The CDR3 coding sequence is TGTGCCAGCAGTGTAGCGAACACTGGCTACACCTTC.

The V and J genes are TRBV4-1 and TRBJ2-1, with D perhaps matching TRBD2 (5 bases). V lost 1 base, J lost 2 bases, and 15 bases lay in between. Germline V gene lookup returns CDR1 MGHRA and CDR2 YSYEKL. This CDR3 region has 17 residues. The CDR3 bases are TGCGCCAGCAGCCAAGTGTTTAGCGAGATTCCCTACAATGAGCAGTTCTTC. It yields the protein CASSQVFSEIPYNEQFF.

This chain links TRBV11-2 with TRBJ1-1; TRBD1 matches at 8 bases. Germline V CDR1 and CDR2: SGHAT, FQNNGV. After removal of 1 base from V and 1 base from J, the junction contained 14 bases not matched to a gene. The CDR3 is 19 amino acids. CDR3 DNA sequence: TGTGCCAGCAGCTTAGTGGGTGTGACAGGGGCGGTGGGGAACACTGAAGCTTTCTTT. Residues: CASSLVGVTGAVGNTEAFF.

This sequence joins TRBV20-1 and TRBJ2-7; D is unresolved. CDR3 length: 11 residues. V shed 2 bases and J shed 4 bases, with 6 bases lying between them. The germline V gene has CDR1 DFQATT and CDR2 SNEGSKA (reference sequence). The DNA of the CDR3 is TGCAGTGCTAGAACCGAGTACGAGCAGTACTTC. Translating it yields CSARTEYEQYF.

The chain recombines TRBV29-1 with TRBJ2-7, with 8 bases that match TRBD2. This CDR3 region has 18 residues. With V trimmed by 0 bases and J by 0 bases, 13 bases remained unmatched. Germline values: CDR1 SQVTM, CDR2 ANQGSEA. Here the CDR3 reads CSVEDTSGRRPGSYEQYF. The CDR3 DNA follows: TGCAGCGTTGAAGATACCAGCGGGAGAAGGCCGGGCTCCTACGAGCAGTACTTC.

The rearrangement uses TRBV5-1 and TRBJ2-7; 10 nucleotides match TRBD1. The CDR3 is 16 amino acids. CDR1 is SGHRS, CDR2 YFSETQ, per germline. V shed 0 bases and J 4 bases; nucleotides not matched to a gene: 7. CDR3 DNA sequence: TGCGCCAGCAGCTTGGGGCCGGGACAGGGGCCATACGAGCAGTACTTC. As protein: CASSLGPGQGPYEQYF.